This TCR beta chain was captured in a study of T-cell memory formation after mild COVID-19. As for the study in general: Clustering of TCRs was largely donor specific.

Study-wide results and caveats: CM and EM subsets held most contracting CD4+ clones; EMRA held CD8+ ones. From day 15 to 85, contracting clones were balanced between CD4 and CD8, whereas later expanders leaned toward CD4+.

TCRdb independently ran MiXCR on the 5' RACE reads; one entry per CDR3 protein. The sample yields around 530,000 distinct CDR3 sequences, less than 25% seen once. This clonotype has more than one count but fewer than ten. Its matching antigen is unknown. Germline CDR1 is SGHTA and CDR2 is FQGNSA. Trimming shortened V by 5 bases and J by 0 bases, and 13 bases separated the two germline ends. This CDR3 comprises 15 residues. The chain combines TRBV7-2 with TRBJ1-1; no reliable D call. The receptor was isolated from an adult woman who had mild COVID-19 (a few samples of this study predate the infection). Cell type and time point are not known. Sequenced material: PBMCs or a T cell subset sorted from them (not recorded which). The CDR3 region is CASSPRIGMNTEAFF. The CDR3 nucleotides read TGTGCCAGCAGCCCGCGAATTGGGATGAACACTGAAGCTTTCTTT. The variable domain in full, completed from reference TRBV7-2 and TRBJ1-1, reads GAGVSQSPSNKVTEKGKDVELRCDPISGHTALYWYRQSLGQGLEFLIYFQGNSAPDKSGLPSDRFSAERTGGSVSTLTIQRTQQEDSAVYLCASSPRIGMNTEAFFGQGTRLTVV.